A selection of T cell receptor beta chains follows, all from one sample in a study of early stage breast cancer tumors. The repertoire was sequenced with immunoSEQ multiplex PCR; TCRdb's copy has only in-frame clones and lacks some. The sample includes fewer than 30,000 clones, around 50% seen only once; the top ten take roughly 8%. Sequenced sample: breast tumor tissue. The source is a person between 45 and 65 years old with breast cancer. The CDR3 runs from the conserved cysteine through the conserved F or W. A D gene is named only where the DNA matches it firmly. Some rows have no size entry. The others give once, few or many, or a class for an expanded clone.

j_call,clone_size,v_call,d_call,cdr3_aa,cdr3_nt
TRBJ1-4,-,TRBV6-1,TRBD1,CASRDRAWGEKLFF,TGTGCCAGCAGGGACAGGGCGTGGGGTGAAAAACTGTTTTTT
TRBJ2-7,-,TRBV27,TRBD2,CASGGKSLAGKSSYEQYF,TGTGCCAGCGGGGGGAAGTCCCTAGCGGGGAAGAGCTCCTACGAGCAGTACTTC
TRBJ2-3,few,TRBV2,TRBD2,CASSYVAGVSTDTQYF,TGTGCCAGCAGTTATGTAGCGGGAGTTAGCACAGATACGCAGTATTTT
TRBJ1-3,-,TRBV27,-,CASPPGAPVSGNTIYF,TGTGCCAGCCCGCCGGGGGCCCCAGTCTCTGGAAACACCATATATTTT
TRBJ2-1,-,TRBV15,TRBD2,CATSTLPGLGGYEQFF,TGTGCCACCAGCACTTTACCGGGACTAGGAGGCTATGAGCAGTTCTTC
TRBJ1-1,-,TRBV5-1,-,CASSLDGGRVGTEAFF,TGCGCCAGCAGCTTGGATGGGGGACGGGTGGGGACTGAAGCTTTCTTT
TRBJ2-1,few,TRBV7-2,-,CASSLSTYNEQFF,TGTGCCAGCAGCTTGTCCACATACAATGAGCAGTTCTTC
TRBJ1-5,-,TRBV7-9,-,CASSLWGHDQPQHF,TGTGCCAGCAGCCTATGGGGGCACGATCAGCCCCAGCATTTT
TRBJ2-1,medium-sized,TRBV5-6,-,CASSLASATLNEQFF,TGTGCCAGCAGCTTGGCGTCCGCTACCCTAAATGAGCAGTTCTTC
TRBJ1-5,-,TRBV6-1,-,CASSEDQPQHF,TGTGCCAGCAGTGAGGATCAGCCCCAGCATTTT
TRBJ1-2,few,TRBV2,TRBD1,CASSATGVNYGYTF,TGTGCCAGCAGCGCAACAGGGGTCAACTATGGCTACACCTTC